The 32 T cell receptor beta chains given below trace back to one sample, sequenced in a study of T cell repertoires in cytomegalovirus infection. MiXCR was run by TCRdb on the reads, yielding one entry per CDR3 protein. The data hold 900,000 to 950,000 distinct CDR3 sequences, with 30% to 40% observed a single time. These receptors have no identified antigens. Specimen: cultured CD8+ T cells from PBMCs, collected from culture after CMV antigen stimulation. The receptor source for this set is a human donor in good health (CMV status not recorded). Some clones in this sample may be carry-over from other donors' samples.

There are a few counts of this clonotype. This rearrangement joins TRBV24-1 to TRBJ2-1; 7 bases are shared with TRBD1. The germline V gene has CDR1 KGHDR and CDR2 SFDVKD. With 4 bases clipped from V and 0 bases from J, the junction kept 5 bases outside the gene matches. This CDR3 has 16 residues. The CDR3 region is CATSDRQGISYNEQFF. For the CDR3, the DNA is TGTGCCACCAGTGACAGACAGGGTATCTCCTACAATGAGCAGTTCTTC.

The gene calls are TRBV5-1 and TRBJ1-1; the match to TRBD1 covers 12 bases. Trimming cost V 4 bases and J 3 bases; bases outside gene matches: 10. The CDR3 length is 17 residues. The germline V gene encodes CDR1 SGHRS and CDR2 YFSETQ. CDR3 DNA sequence: TGCGCCAGCAGCGGATTCCCGGGACAGGGGGCGGACACTGAAGCTTTCTTT. Residues: CASSGFPGQGADTEAFF.

The V call is TRBV6-2 or TRBV6-3, the J call TRBJ2-5; D might be TRBD2 (6 bases). CDR3 length: 14 residues. Germline V gene lookup returns CDR1 MNHEY and CDR2 SVGEGT. Trimming stripped 7 bases from V and 0 bases from J, with 12 bases between. This CDR3 is CASNGDFDQETQYF. DNA of the CDR3: TGTGCCAGCAATGGGGACTTCGACCAAGAGACCCAGTACTTC.

This clonotype has just a few counts. The rearrangement joins TRBV12-3 or TRBV12-4 to TRBJ2-3; TRBD1 is a possible D gene (6 bases). V shed 5 bases and J shed 4 bases, with 22 bases lying between them. The CDR3 sequence is 17 residues long. The CDR3, as DNA: TGTGCCAGCAGTCGGAAGCCGGGCTACAGGGTCCCAGATACGCAGTATTTT. As protein: CASSRKPGYRVPDTQYF.

This chain joins TRBV7-6 and TRBJ2-1, with 10 positions matching TRBD2. Germline V gene lookup returns CDR1 SGHVS and CDR2 FNYEAQ. After removal of 7 bases from V and 8 bases from J, the junction contained 8 bases not matched to a gene. The CDR3 consists of 14 residues. The CDR3 sequence: CASTVAGGGDEQFF. CDR3 DNA sequence: TGTGCCAGCACTGTAGCGGGGGGCGGAGATGAGCAGTTCTTC.

The CDR3 DNA is TGTGCCAGCAGCTTAGGCGGATTACAGGATTCACCCCTCCACTTT. Translating it yields CASSLGGLQDSPLHF. The chain couples TRBV7-9 to TRBJ1-6, with a tentative D call TRBD1 (5 bases). Per germline, CDR1 SEHNR and CDR2 FQNEAQ (reference sequence). Trimming shortened V by 1 base and J by 8 bases, and 12 bases separated the two germline ends. The CDR3 extends over 15 amino acids.

This clonotype has more than one count but fewer than ten. The chain recombines TRBV28 with TRBJ2-1, with 7 bases fitting TRBD1. Germline V lookup: CDR1 MDHEN, CDR2 SYDVKM. This CDR3 is built from 16 residues. Losses at the gene ends were 6 bases for V and 7 bases for J; bases not matched to a gene: 15. CDR3 loop: CASRPRDRDSSNEQFF. The CDR3 nucleotides read TGTGCCAGCAGACCACGAGACAGGGACAGCTCAAATGAGCAGTTCTTC.

The gene calls are TRBV4-1 and TRBJ2-2; TRBD2 matches 9 bases. With V trimmed by 4 bases and J by 4 bases, 4 bases remained unmatched. The CDR3 sequence is 15 residues long. Germline V gives CDR1 MGHRA, CDR2 YSYEKL. In DNA form, the CDR3 reads TGCGCCAGCAGCCTCCGCGGGGGGGCCACCGGGGAGCTGTTTTTT. Translating it yields CASSLRGGATGELFF.

V usage is TRBV6-2 or TRBV6-3 and J usage is TRBJ2-3, with D possibly being TRBD2 (5 bases). The germline V gene has CDR1 MNHEY and CDR2 SVGEGT. The V end lost 2 bases, the J end lost 6 bases, and 15 bases lay between the germline ends. The CDR3 extends over 15 amino acids. The CDR3 DNA reads TGTGCCAGCAGTTACCTAGTGGGGAGCGGCGATACGCAGTATTTT. Translating gives CASSYLVGSGDTQYF.

With respect to this clonotype: Possible read error: a much larger clone is one base away. This chain joins TRBV7-9 and TRBJ1-1; D unresolved. The CDR3 has 14 residues. Germline V gives CDR1 SEHNR, CDR2 FQNEAQ (reference sequence). CDR3 sequence: CANSRRVLDTEAFF. CDR3 nucleotides: TGTGCCAACAGCCGCCGGGTCCTGGACACTGAAGCTTTCTTT.

This chain joins TRBV7-6 and TRBJ2-2; 7 bases agree with TRBD2. There are 17 residues in the CDR3. J was trimmed by 5 bases and V by 2 bases; bases with no gene match: 11. Germline V CDR1 and CDR2: SGHVS, FNYEAQ. The DNA of the CDR3 is TGTGCCAGCAGCTTAATTGGGGGGGTACCGCGGACCGGGGAGCTGTTTTTT. Translation gives CASSLIGGVPRTGELFF.

In its sample, this clonotype was seen a few times. The DNA for the CDR3 is TGTGCCAGCAGCAACCCGGGACTAGCTGACCAAGAGACCCAGTACTTC. This gives the protein CASSNPGLADQETQYF. The V gene is TRBV7-9, the J gene TRBJ2-5; TRBD2 matches at 9 bases. Germline V gene sequence: CDR1 SEHNR, CDR2 FQNEAQ (reference sequence). V shed 5 bases and J 0 bases; nucleotides not matched to a gene: 7. CDR3 length equals 16 residues.

This clonotype was recorded a few times. The gene calls are TRBV7-6 and TRBJ1-1; 11 positions agree with TRBD1. Germline CDR1 SGHVS, CDR2 FNYEAQ. V lost 3 bases and J lost 9; bases outside the gene matches: 6. This CDR3 has 14 residues. The CDR3 loop reads CASSLGTGGIKAFF. The CDR3 DNA reads as TGTGCCAGCAGCTTGGGGACAGGGGGGATAAAAGCTTTCTTT.

This clonotype was seen a single time. The chain carries TRBV20-1 and TRBJ2-1; perhaps TRBD2 as D (6 bases). This CDR3 has 18 amino acids. Germline values: CDR1 DFQATT, CDR2 SNEGSKA (reference sequence). The V gene lost 0 bases and the J gene lost 0 bases, with 18 bases spanning the gap. This chain's CDR3 is CSAREGEVVRSSYNEQFF. The CDR3, as DNA: TGCAGTGCTAGAGAGGGGGAGGTAGTCCGGAGCTCCTACAATGAGCAGTTCTTC.

The rearrangement joins TRBV5-1 to TRBJ2-2, with TRBD1 identical over 9 bases. The V gene's germline CDR1 is SGHRS and CDR2 YFSETQ. This CDR3 region has 16 residues. The V gene end was trimmed by 3 bases and the J gene end by 7 bases; junction bases not matched to a gene: 10. The CDR3: CASSSALGQGIGELFF. CDR3 DNA: TGCGCCAGCAGCTCTGCTCTGGGACAGGGAATCGGGGAGCTGTTTTTT.

CDR3: CASSYRGDGAYNEQFF. Here the CDR3 DNA reads TGTGCCAGCAGCTATAGAGGGGACGGAGCCTACAATGAGCAGTTCTTC. J is TRBJ2-1 and V is TRBV7-9; D could derive from TRBD1 or TRBD2 (5 bases each). Per the germline V gene, CDR1 is SEHNR and CDR2 is FQNEAQ (reference sequence). There are 16 residues in the CDR3. V lost 4 bases and J lost 2, with 15 bases in between.

The chain is built from TRBV12-3 or TRBV12-4 and TRBJ2-5; no reliable D call. The CDR3 is 13 residues long. The V end was cut by 2 bases, the J end by 3 bases, with 7 bases between. The CDR3 is CASSLNVKETQYF. The CDR3 nucleotides are TGTGCCAGCAGTTTAAACGTTAAAGAGACCCAGTACTTC.

Ten or more counts support this clonotype. V is TRBV6-1 and J is TRBJ2-2; possibly TRBD2 for D (6 bases). With 2 bases removed from V and 4 bases from J, the gap between germline ends came to 11 bases. The germline CDR1 and CDR2 sequences are MNHNS and SASEGT. This CDR3 has 15 amino acids. The CDR3 spells CASSELGGITGELFF. The DNA for the CDR3 is TGTGCCAGCAGTGAACTGGGCGGGATCACCGGGGAGCTGTTTTTT.

This clonotype was counted between two and nine times. The chain couples TRBV19 to TRBJ2-1; D uncertain. Germline V gives CDR1 LNHDA, CDR2 SQIVND (reference sequence). This CDR3 contains 14 residues. Trimming removed 3 bases at V and 5 bases at J, with 11 bases between. The CDR3 coding sequence is TGTGCCAGTAGTATCGAAACCAAGAACAATGAGCAGTTCTTC. It encodes CASSIETKNNEQFF.

In its sample, this clonotype was seen a few times. The genes are TRBV13 and TRBJ2-7, with D possibly called TRBD1 or TRBD2 (5 bases each). This CDR3 is 13 amino acids long. Per the germline V gene, CDR1 is PRHDT and CDR2 is FYEKMQ (reference sequence). The germline V and J ends were trimmed by 1 base and 5 bases, with 9 bases remaining between them. The CDR3 sequence: CASSLVGDHEQYF. CDR3 nucleotide sequence: TGTGCCAGCAGCTTAGTTGGGGACCACGAGCAGTACTTC.

The chain links TRBV6-1 to TRBJ1-1, with D possibly TRBD1 on 5 matching bases. The CDR3 sequence is 15 residues long. Per germline, CDR1 MNHNS and CDR2 SASEGT. Deletions cut 4 bases from V and 4 bases from J, with 16 bases between. CDR3 sequence reads: CASSGIRVPTTEAFF. For the CDR3, the DNA is TGTGCCAGCAGTGGGATCAGGGTGCCGACCACTGAAGCTTTCTTT.

The chain has TRBV27 and TRBJ1-4, with D possibly matching TRBD1 (5 bases). From germline, CDR1 is MNHEY and CDR2 SMNVEV (reference sequence). The V end lost 4 bases, the J end lost 3 bases, and 9 bases lay between the germline ends. The CDR3 is 14 amino acids. The CDR3 bases are TGTGCCAGCAGTTCAAGGGGTGCTAATGAAAAACTGTTTTTT. The encoded protein is CASSSRGANEKLFF.

The V gene is TRBV27, the J gene TRBJ2-7; maybe TRBD1 (6 bases). The length of the CDR3 is 14 residues. Trimming stripped 7 bases from V and 6 bases from J, with 19 bases between. Germline V gives CDR1 MNHEY, CDR2 SMNVEV (reference sequence). The CDR3 region has the DNA TGTGCCAGCACCTCAGGGGCGGGTCGCCGCGAGCAGTACTTC. Translating gives CASTSGAGRREQYF.

This clonotype occurred once. Written as DNA, the CDR3 is TGTGCCAGCAACTACGACAGGGCCTCCTACGAGCAGTACGTC. Translating gives CASNYDRASYEQYV. This rearrangement joins TRBV6-6 to TRBJ2-7; 7 bases are shared with TRBD1. The CDR3 sequence is 14 residues long. CDR1 is MNHNY, CDR2 SVGAGI, per germline (reference sequence). V gave up 7 bases and J gave up 0 bases; unmatched junction bases: 6.

The chain is built from TRBV6-6 and TRBJ1-1, with 8 bases matching TRBD1. The CDR3 consists of 15 residues. Germline values: CDR1 MNHNY, CDR2 SVGAGI (reference sequence). The ends lost 5 bases at V and 3 bases at J; junction bases unmatched: 8. The CDR3: CASSRLQGDYTEAFF. The CDR3 DNA is TGTGCCAGCAGTCGTCTACAGGGGGACTACACTGAAGCTTTCTTT.

This chain joins TRBV12-3 or TRBV12-4 and TRBJ2-1; 9 bases line up with TRBD1. This CDR3 has 16 amino acids. The J segment lost 8 bases and the V segment lost 9 bases, leaving 17 bases of the junction unmatched. The CDR3 loop is CARSQGQGSLWDEQFF. CDR3 DNA sequence: TGTGCCAGGAGTCAGGGACAGGGTTCCCTTTGGGATGAGCAGTTCTTC.

The CDR3 spells CASSDGQGNQPQHF. For the CDR3, the DNA is TGTGCCAGCAGTGACGGCCAGGGGAATCAGCCCCAGCATTTT. V and J are TRBV2 and TRBJ1-5; a weak D match, TRBD1 (6 bases). This CDR3 is built from 14 residues. Germline V gene sequence: CDR1 SNHLY, CDR2 FYNNEI. V lost 3 bases to trimming and J lost 4 bases, with 10 bases between them.

In this sample, this clonotype turned up many times. This chain joins TRBV6-2 or TRBV6-3 and TRBJ1-1; 8 bases are a match to TRBD1. This CDR3 is 15 amino acids long. The germline V gene has CDR1 MNHEY and CDR2 SVGEGT. With 7 bases clipped from V and 2 bases from J, the junction kept 9 bases outside the gene matches. CDR3 DNA: TGTGCCAGCACTCCGGGACAGGCACTTAACACTGAAGCTTTCTTT. Translating it yields CASTPGQALNTEAFF.

About this clonotype itself: The junction departs from germline at one end; a sequencing error may be responsible. The chain is built from TRBV4-1 and TRBJ2-1; TRBD2 matches at 13 bases. This CDR3 comprises 17 residues. Per the germline V gene, CDR1 is MGHRA and CDR2 is YSYEKL. The CDR3 spells CASSQDSGLAGEGEQFF. CDR3 in DNA: TGTGCCAGCAGCCAAGATTCCGGACTAGCGGGGGAGGGTGAGCAGTTCTTC.

This rearrangement joins TRBV4-3 to TRBJ2-1, with D unresolved. The CDR3 runs to 16 residues. Per the germline V gene, CDR1 is LGHNA and CDR2 is YSLEER. V shed 0 bases and J shed 0 bases, with 9 bases lying between them. CDR3 bases: TGCGCCAGCAGCCAAGAGGAGTCTCTCTCCTACAATGAGCAGTTCTTC. This sequence encodes CASSQEESLSYNEQFF.

This clonotype was counted only a few times. The chain combines TRBV6-5 with TRBJ2-3, with 9 bases fitting TRBD1. Trimming took 0 bases from V and 4 from J; bases not matched to a gene: 5. The germline V gene encodes CDR1 MNHEY and CDR2 SVGAGI. This CDR3 is 16 amino acids long. As DNA, the CDR3 is TGTGCCAGCAGTTACTCGGCTACAGGGGGCCCAGATACGCAGTATTTT. It yields the protein CASSYSATGGPDTQYF.

The rearrangement uses TRBV12-3 or TRBV12-4 and TRBJ1-1, with 8 bases identical to TRBD1. The trim removed 3 bases at V and 1 base at J, leaving 13 bases unmatched. The CDR3 consists of 18 residues. The CDR3 nucleotides read TGTGCCAGCAGTTTGGTCTTCGAGAGGACAGGGAGGAACACTGAAGCTTTCTTT. This codes for CASSLVFERTGRNTEAFF.